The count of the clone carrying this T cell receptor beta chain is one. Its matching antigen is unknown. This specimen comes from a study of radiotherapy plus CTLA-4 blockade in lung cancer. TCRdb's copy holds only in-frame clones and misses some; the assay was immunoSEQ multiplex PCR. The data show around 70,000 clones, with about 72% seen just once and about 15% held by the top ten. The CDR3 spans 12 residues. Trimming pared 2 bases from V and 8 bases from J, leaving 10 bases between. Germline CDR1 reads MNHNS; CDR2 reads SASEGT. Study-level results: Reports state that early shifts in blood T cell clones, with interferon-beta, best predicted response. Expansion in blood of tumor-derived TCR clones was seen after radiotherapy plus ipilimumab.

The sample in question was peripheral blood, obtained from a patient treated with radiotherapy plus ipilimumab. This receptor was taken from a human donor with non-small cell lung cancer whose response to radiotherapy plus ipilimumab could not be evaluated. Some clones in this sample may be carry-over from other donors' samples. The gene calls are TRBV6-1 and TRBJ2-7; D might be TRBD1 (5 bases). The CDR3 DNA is TGTGCCAGCAGTGAACTAGGGGTAAAGCAGTACTTC. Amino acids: CASSELGVKQYF.